The clone carrying this T cell receptor beta chain was counted once. Which cohort a participant joined came from the clinical history participants gave. CDR1 MNHNS and CDR2 SASEGT come from the germline V gene. There are 18 residues in the CDR3. With 1 base removed from V and 2 bases from J, the gap between germline ends came to 19 bases. This entry is derived from a study of blood T cell repertoires in COVID-19. Study in general: COVID-19 samples collected from the United States, Italy and Spain covered acute and convalescent phases.

Original processing notes: Nucleated cell counts were estimated from reference gene primer amplification. Sequenced by immunoSEQ multiplex PCR; TCRdb stores in-frame clones only, minus some. V, J and clone size were drawn from that table, and D and trimming were deduced from the DNA. The sample consists of some 320,000 clones, over 85% of them appearing once. The gene calls are TRBV6-1 and TRBJ2-3; perhaps TRBD2 as D (6 bases). The sequence was obtained from a man aged 55 to 70 who had recovered from COVID-19. Sequencing input: PBMCs or T cells enriched from blood (not recorded which). CDR3 coding DNA: TGTGCCAGCAGTGAAGGCGGACTTATGGGGGGTACCACAGATACGCAGTATTTT. Amino acid sequence: CASSEGGLMGGTTDTQYF.